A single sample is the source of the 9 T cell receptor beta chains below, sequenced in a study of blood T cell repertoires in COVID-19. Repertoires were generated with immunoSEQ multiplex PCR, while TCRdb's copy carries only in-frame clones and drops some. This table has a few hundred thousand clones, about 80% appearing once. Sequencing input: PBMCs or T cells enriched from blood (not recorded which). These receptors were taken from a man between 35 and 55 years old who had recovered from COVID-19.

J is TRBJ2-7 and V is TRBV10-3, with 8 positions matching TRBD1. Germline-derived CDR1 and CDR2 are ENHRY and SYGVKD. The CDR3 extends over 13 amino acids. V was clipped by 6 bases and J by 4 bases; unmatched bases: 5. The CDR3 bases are TGTGCCATCAGCTCCCGGGACAGGTACGAGCAGTACTTC. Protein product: CAISSRDRYEQYF.

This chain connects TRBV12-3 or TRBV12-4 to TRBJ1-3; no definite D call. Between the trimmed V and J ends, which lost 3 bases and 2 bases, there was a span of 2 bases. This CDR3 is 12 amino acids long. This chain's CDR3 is CASSFAGNTIYF. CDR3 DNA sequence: TGTGCCAGCAGTTTCGCTGGAAACACCATATATTTT.

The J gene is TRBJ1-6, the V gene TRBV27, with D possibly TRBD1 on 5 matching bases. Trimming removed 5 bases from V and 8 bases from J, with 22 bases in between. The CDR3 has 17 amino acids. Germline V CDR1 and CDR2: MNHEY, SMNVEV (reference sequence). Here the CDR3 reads CASSPLPSRQRDSPLHF. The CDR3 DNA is TGTGCCAGCAGTCCACTGCCCTCACGACAGCGAGATTCACCCCTCCACTTT.

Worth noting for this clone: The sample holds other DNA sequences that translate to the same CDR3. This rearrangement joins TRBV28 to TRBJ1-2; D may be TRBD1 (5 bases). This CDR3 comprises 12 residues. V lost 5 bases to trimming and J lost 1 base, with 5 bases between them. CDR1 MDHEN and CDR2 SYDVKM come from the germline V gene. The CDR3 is CASSQGNYGYTF. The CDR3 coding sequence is TGTGCCAGCAGTCAGGGTAACTATGGCTACACCTTC.

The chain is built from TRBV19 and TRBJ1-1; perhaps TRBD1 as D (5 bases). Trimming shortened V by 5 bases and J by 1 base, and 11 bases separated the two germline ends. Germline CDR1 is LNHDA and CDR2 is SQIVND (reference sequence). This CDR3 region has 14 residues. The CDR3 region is CASSVVGANTEAFF. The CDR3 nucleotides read TGTGCCAGTAGTGTCGTAGGGGCGAACACTGAAGCTTTCTTT.

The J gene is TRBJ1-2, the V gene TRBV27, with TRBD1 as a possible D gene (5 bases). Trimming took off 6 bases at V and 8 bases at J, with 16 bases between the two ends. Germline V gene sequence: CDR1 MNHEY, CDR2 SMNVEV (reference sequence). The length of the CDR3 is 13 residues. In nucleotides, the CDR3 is TGTGCCAGCAGAAAAGGGGCCACTTCGGGCTACACCTTC. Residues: CASRKGATSGYTF.

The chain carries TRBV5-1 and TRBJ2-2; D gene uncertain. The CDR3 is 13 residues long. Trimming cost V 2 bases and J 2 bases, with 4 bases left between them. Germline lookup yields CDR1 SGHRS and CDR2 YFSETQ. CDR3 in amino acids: CASSFPNTGELFF. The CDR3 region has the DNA TGCGCCAGCAGCTTCCCTAACACCGGGGAGCTGTTTTTT.

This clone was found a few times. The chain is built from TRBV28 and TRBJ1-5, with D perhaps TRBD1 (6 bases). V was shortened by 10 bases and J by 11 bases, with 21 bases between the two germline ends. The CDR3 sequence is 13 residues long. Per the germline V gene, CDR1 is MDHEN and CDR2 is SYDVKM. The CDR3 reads CATTGTPDLAQHF. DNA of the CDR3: TGTGCCACCACCGGGACACCGGATCTAGCCCAGCATTTT. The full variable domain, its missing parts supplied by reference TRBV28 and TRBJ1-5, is DVKVTQSSRYLVKRTGEKVFLECVQDMDHENMFWYRQDPGLGLRLIYFSYDVKMKEKGDIPEGYSVSREKKERFSLILESASTNQTSMYLCATTGTPDLAQHFGDGTRLSIL.

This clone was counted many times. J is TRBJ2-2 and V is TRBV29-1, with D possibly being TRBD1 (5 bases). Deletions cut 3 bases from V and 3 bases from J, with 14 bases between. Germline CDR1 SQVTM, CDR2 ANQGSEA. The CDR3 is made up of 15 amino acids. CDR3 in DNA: TGCAGCGTTGACACTGGGGCCGCGGACACCGGGGAGCTGTTTTTT. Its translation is CSVDTGAADTGELFF.